This TCR beta chain was sequenced in a study of spatial heterogeneity in lung cancer. Study-level results: Mutation tallies in tumors tracked expanded intratumoral alpha and beta TCR counts. Coverage was estimated at roughly 7.3% of tumor T cells for alpha chains and roughly 13% for beta chains.

Via MiXCR, TCRdb re-called the 5' RACE reads, giving one row per CDR3 protein. The table includes 1,500 or so distinct CDR3 sequences, about 4.6% detected once. This clonotype rates as medium-sized. The antigen remains undetermined. Per the germline V gene, CDR1 is LNHDA and CDR2 is SQIVND (reference sequence). J was trimmed by 4 bases and V by 6 bases; bases with no gene match: 5. This CDR3 has 15 residues. As for time point: sample taken at primary tumor resection. The source was lung tumor tissue, collected at surgery. The clonotype originates from a male donor with early-stage non-small cell lung cancer. The chain uses TRBV19 and TRBJ2-6; TRBD1 matches 8 bases. This CDR3 reads CASRRTGSGANVLTF. As DNA, the CDR3 is TGTGCCAGTAGGCGGACAGGGTCAGGGGCCAACGTCCTGACTTTC. Variable domain in full (rest from reference TRBV19 and TRBJ2-6): DGGITQSPKYLFRKEGQNVTLSCEQNLNHDAMYWYRQDPGQGLRLIYYSQIVNDFQKGDIAEGYSVSREKKESFPLTVTSAQKNPTAFYLCASRRTGSGANVLTFGAGSRLTVL.